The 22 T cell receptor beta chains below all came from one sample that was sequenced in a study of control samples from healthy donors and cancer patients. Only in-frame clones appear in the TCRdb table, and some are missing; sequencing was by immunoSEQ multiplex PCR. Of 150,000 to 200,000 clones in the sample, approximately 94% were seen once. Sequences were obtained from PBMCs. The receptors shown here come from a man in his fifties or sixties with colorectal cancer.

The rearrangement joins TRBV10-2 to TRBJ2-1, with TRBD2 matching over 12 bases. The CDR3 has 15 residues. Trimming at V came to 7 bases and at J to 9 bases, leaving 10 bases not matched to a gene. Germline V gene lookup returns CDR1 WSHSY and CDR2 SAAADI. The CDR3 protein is CASNGWTSGVGEQFF. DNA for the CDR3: TGCGCCAGCAATGGTTGGACTAGCGGGGTAGGTGAGCAGTTCTTC.

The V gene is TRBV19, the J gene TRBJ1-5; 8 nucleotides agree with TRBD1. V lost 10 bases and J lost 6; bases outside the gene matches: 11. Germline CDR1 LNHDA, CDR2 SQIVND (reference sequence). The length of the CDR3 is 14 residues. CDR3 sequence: CATADPRGLQPQHF. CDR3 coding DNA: TGTGCCACCGCGGACCCCAGGGGGCTTCAGCCCCAGCATTTT.

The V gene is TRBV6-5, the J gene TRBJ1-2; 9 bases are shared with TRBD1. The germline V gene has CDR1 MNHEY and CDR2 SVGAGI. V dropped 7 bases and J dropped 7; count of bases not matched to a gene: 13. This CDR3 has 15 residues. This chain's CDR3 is CASKPPAQGAGGYTF. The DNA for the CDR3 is TGTGCCAGCAAACCCCCCGCACAGGGGGCGGGTGGCTACACCTTC.

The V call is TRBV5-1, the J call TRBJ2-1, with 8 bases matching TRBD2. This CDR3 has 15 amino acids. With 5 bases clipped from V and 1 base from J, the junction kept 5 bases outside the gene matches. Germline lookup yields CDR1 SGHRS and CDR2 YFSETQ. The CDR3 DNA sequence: TGCGCCAGCAGATGGCGGGGGGATTCCTACAATGAGCAGTTCTTC. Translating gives CASRWRGDSYNEQFF. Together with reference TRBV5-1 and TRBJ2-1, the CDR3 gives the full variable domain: KAGVTQTPRYLIKTRGQQVTLSCSPISGHRSVSWYQQTPGQGLQFLFEYFSETQRNKGNFPGRFSGRQFSNSRSEMNVSTLELGDSALYLCASRWRGDSYNEQFFGPGTRLTVL.

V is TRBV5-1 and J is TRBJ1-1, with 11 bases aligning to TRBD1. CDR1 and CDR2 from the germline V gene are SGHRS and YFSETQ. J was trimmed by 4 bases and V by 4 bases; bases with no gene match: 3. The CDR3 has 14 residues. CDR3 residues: CASSPGTGGTEAFF. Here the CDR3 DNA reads TGCGCCAGCAGCCCCGGGACAGGGGGCACTGAAGCTTTCTTT.

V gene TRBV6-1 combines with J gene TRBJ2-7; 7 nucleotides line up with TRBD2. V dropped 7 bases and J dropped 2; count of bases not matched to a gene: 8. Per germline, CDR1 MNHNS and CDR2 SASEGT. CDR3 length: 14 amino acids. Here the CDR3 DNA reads TGTGCCAGCATTGGCTCGCGGGGGACCTACGAGCAGTACTTC. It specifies CASIGSRGTYEQYF.

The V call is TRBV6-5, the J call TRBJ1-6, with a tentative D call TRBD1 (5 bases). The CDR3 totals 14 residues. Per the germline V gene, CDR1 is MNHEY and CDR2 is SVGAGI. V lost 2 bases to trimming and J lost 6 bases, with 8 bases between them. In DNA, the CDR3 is TGTGCCAGCAGTTACAGGGGTCCTAATTCACCCCTCCACTTT. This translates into CASSYRGPNSPLHF.

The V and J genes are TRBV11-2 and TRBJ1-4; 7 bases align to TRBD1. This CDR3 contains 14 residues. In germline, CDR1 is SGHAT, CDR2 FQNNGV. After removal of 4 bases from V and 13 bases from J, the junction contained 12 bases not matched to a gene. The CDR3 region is CASSSMGRGRILFF. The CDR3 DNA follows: TGTGCCAGCAGCTCCATGGGGAGGGGGCGGATACTGTTTTTT.

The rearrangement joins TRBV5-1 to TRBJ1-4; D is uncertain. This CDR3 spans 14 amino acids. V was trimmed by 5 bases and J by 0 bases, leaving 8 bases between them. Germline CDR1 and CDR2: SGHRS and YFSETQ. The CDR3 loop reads CASRSGTTNEKLFF. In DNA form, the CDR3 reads TGCGCCAGCAGATCCGGGACAACTAATGAAAAACTGTTTTTT.

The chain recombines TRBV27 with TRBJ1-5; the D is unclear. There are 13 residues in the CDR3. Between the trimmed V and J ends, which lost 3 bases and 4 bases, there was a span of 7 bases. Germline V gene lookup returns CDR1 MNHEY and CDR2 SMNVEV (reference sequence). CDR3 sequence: CASSFFLNQPQHF. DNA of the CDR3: TGTGCCAGCAGTTTCTTTCTAAATCAGCCCCAGCATTTT.

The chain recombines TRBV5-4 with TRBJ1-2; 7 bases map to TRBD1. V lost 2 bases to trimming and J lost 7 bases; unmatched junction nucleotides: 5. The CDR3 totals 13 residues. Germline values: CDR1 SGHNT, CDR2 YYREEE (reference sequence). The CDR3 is CASSFEGAAGYTF. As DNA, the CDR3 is TGTGCCAGCAGCTTTGAGGGGGCTGCTGGCTACACCTTC.

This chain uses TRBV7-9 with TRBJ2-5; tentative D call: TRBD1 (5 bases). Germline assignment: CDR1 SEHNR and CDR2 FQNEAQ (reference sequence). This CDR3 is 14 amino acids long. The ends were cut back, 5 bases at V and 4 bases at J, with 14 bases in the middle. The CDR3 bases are TGTGCCAGCAGCCTTGGGGCAGGGCCAGAGACCCAGTACTTC. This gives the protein CASSLGAGPETQYF.

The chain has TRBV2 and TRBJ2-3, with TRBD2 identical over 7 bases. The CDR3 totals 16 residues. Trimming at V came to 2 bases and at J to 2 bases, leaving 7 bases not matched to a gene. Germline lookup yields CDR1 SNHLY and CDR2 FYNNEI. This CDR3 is CASSERASGITDTQYF. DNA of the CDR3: TGTGCCAGCAGTGAACGGGCTAGCGGTATCACAGATACGCAGTATTTT.

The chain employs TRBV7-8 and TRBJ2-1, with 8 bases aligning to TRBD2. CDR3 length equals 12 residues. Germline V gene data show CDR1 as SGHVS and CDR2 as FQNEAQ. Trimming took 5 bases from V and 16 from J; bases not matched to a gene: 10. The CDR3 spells CASSPTSGPTFF. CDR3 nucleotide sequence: TGTGCCAGCAGCCCAACTAGCGGCCCCACTTTCTTC.

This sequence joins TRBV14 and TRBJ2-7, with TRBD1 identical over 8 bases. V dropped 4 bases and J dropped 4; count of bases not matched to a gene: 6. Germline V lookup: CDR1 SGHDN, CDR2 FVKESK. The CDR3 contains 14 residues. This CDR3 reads CASSRQGIGYEQYF. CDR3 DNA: TGTGCCAGCAGCCGACAGGGGATAGGGTACGAGCAGTACTTC.

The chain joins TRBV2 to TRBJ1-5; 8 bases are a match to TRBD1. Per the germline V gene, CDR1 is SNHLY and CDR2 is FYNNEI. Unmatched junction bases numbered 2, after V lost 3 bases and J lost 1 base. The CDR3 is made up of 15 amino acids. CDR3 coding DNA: TGTGCCAGCAGTGACCAGGGGGCGAGCAATCAGCCCCAGCATTTT. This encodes CASSDQGASNQPQHF. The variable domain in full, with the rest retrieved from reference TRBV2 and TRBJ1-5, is EPEVTQTPSHQVTQMGQEVILRCVPISNHLYFYWYRQILGQKVEFLVSFYNNEISEKSEIFDDQFSVERPDGSNFTLKIRSTKLEDSAMYFCASSDQGASNQPQHFGDGTRLSIL.

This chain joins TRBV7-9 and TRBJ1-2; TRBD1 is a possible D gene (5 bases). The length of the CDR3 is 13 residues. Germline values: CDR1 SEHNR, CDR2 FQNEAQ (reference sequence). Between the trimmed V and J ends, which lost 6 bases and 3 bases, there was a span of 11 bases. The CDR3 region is CASRRETDYGYTF. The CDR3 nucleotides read TGTGCCAGCAGACGAGAGACAGACTATGGCTACACCTTC.

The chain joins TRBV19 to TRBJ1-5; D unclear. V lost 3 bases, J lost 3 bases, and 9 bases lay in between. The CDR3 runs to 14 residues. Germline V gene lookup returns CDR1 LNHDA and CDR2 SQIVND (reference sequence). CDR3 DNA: TGTGCCAGTAGTATGGCGGGTCCCAATCAGCCCCAGCATTTT. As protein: CASSMAGPNQPQHF.

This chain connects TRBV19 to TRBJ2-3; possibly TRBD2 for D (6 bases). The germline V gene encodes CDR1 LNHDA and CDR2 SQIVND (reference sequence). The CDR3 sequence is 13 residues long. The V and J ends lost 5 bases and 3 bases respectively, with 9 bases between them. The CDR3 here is CASSPTRTDTQYF. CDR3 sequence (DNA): TGTGCCAGTAGTCCGACTAGAACAGATACGCAGTATTTT.

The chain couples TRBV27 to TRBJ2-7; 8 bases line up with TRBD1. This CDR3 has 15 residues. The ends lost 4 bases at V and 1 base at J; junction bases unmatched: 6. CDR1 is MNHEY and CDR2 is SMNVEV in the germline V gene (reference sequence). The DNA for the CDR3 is TGTGCCAGCAGTTGGACAGGGTGGGGATCCTACGAGCAGTACTTC. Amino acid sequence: CASSWTGWGSYEQYF.

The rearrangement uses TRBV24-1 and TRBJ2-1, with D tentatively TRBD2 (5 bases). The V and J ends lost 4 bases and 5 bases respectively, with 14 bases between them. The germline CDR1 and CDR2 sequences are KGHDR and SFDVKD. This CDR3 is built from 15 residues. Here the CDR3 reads CATSEARLANNEQFF. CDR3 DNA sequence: TGTGCCACCAGTGAAGCCAGGCTAGCCAACAATGAGCAGTTCTTC.

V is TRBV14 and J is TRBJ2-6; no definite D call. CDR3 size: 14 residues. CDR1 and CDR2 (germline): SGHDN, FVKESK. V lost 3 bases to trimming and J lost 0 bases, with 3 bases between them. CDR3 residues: CASSHLSGANVLTF. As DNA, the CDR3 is TGTGCCAGCAGCCATCTCTCTGGGGCCAACGTCCTGACTTTC.